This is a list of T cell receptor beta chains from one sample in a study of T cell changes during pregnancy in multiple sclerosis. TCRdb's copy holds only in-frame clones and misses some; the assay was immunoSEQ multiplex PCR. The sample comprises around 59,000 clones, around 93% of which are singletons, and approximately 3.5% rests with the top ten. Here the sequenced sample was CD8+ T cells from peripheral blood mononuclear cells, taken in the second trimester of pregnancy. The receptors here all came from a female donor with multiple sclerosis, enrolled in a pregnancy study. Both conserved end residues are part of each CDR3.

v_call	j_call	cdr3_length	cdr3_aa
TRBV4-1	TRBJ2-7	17	CASSQEPGTGDSYEQYF
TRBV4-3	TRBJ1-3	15	CASSPGGAPGNTIYF
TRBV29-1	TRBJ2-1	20	CSVGPPTSGGLTVIYNEQFF
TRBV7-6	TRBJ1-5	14	CASSLGRSNQPQHF
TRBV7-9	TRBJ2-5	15	CASRSGGRYQETQYF
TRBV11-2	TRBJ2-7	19	CASSLPRDRGSTYTYEQYF
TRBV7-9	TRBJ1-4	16	CASLPGGGATNEKLFF
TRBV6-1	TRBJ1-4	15	CASSEAPAGNEKLFF
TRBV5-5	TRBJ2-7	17	CASSLVSWTSGQYEQYF
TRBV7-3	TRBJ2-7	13	CASSLSQGSEQYF
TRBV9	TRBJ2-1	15	CASSVSGNSYNEQFF
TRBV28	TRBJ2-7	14	CASSLSSSGDEQYF
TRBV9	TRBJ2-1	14	CASRGGDEIFEQFF
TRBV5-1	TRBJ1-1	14	CASSWTVKNTEAFF
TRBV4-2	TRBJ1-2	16	CASSQERGQGNYGYTF
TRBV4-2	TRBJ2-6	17	CASSQGGPSNGANVLTF
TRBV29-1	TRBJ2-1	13	CSVLAGAYNEQFF
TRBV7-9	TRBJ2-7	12	CASSFSYYEQYF
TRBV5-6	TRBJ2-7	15	CASSMGQGLSDEQYF
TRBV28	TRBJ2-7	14	CASSPGTGAYEQYF
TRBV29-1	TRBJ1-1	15	CSVPFRGYSDTEAFF
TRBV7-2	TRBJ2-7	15	CASSSGTGGNYEQYF
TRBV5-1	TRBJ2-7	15	CASSLAATGLYEQYF
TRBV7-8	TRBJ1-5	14	CASSLEGGVAPQHF
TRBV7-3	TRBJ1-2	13	CASSPGQGVGYTF
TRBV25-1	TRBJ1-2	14	CASSETSWGVGYTF
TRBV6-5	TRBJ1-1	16	CASSYSIGQGGTEAFF